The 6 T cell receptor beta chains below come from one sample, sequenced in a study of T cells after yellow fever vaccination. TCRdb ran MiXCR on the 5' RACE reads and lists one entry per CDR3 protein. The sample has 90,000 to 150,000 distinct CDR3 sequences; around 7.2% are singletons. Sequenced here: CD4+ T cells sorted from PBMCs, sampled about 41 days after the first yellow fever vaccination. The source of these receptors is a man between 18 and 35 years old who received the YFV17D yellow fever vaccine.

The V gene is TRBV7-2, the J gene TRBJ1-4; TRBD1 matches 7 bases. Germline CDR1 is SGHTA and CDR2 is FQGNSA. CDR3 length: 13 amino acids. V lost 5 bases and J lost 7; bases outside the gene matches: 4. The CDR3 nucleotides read TGTGCCAGCAGCCCTCGACAGGGTGAAAAACTGTTTTTT. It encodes CASSPRQGEKLFF.

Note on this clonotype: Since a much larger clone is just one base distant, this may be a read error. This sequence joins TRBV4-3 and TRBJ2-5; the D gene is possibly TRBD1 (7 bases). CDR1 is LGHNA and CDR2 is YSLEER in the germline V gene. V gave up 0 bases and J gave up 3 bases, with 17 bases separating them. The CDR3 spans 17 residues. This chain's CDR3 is CASSQDWRGRFEETQYF. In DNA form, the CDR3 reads TGCGCCAGCAGCCAAGATTGGAGGGGGCGATTTGAAGAGACCCAGTACTTC.

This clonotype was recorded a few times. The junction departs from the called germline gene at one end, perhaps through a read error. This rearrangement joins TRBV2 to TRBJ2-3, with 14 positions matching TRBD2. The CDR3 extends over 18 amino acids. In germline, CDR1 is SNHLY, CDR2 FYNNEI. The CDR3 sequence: CACSPRLAGGQSTDTQYF. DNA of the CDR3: TGTGCCTGCAGTCCCCGACTAGCGGGGGGGCAGAGCACAGATACGCAGTATTTT.

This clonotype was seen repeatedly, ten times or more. CDR3 coding DNA: TGTGCCACCAGCAGAGATCAAGCAACGGAGACCCAGTACTTC. Its protein product is CATSRDQATETQYF. The gene calls are TRBV15 and TRBJ2-5, with D uncertain. V was cut by 0 bases and J by 5 bases, with 10 bases left in between. CDR1 LNHNV and CDR2 YYDKDF come from the germline V gene (reference sequence). This CDR3 has 14 amino acids.

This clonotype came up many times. The DNA of the CDR3 is TGCGCCAGCAGCCAAGAACCAACGGCGATGAATGAGCAGTTCTTC. Protein: CASSQEPTAMNEQFF. V usage is TRBV4-3 and J usage is TRBJ2-1; D remains unclear. Trimming stripped 0 bases from V and 7 bases from J, with 13 bases between. Germline CDR1 is LGHNA and CDR2 is YSLEER. This CDR3 is 15 amino acids long.

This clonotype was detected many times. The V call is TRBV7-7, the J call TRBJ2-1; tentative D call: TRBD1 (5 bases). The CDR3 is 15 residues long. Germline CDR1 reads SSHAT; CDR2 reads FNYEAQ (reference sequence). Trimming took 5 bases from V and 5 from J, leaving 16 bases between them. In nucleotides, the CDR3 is TGTGCCAGCAGCGACGACTTAGGGGCCCACAATGAGCAGTTCTTC. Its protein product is CASSDDLGAHNEQFF. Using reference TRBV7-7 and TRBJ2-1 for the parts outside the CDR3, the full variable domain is GAGVSQSPRYKVTKRGQDVTLRCDPISSHATLYWYQQALGQGPEFLTYFNYEAQPDKSGLPSDRFSAERPEGSISTLTIQRTEQRDSAMYRCASSDDLGAHNEQFFGPGTRLTVL.